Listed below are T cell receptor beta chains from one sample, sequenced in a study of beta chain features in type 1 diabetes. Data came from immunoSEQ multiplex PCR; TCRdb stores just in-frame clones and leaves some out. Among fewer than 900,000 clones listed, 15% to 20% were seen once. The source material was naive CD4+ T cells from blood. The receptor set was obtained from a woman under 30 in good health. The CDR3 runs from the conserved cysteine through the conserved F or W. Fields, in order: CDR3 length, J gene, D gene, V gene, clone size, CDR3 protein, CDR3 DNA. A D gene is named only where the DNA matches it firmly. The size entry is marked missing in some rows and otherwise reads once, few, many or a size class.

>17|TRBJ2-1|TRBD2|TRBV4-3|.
CASSQVLGAGGPMEQFF
TGCGCCAGCAGCCAAGTTTTAGGAGCGGGAGGGCCCATGGAGCAATTCTTC
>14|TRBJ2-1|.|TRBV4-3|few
CASSQEIQDNEQFF
TGCGCCAGCAGCCAAGAGATCCAGGATAATGAGCAGTTCTTC
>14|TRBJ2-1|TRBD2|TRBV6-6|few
CASNTREGGNEQFF
TGTGCCAGCAATACCCGGGAGGGTGGGAATGAGCAGTTCTTC
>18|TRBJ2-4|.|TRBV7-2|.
CASSLARYVAGAKNIQYF
TGTGCCAGCAGCTTAGCGCGATACGTAGCTGGAGCCAAAAACATTCAGTACTTC
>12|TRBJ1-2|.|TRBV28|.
CASSVPNYGYTF
TGTGCCAGCTCGGTACCCAACTATGGCTACACCTTC
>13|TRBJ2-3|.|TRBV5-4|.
CASSQGGQYTQYF
TGCGCCAGCAGCCAAGGAGGGCAGTATACGCAGTATTTT
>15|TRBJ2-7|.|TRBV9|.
CASSVGQASSYEQYF
TGTGCCAGCAGCGTAGGACAGGCCAGCTCCTACGAGCAGTACTTC
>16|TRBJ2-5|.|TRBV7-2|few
CASSRRDWRDQETQYF
TGTGCCAGCAGCCGAAGGGACTGGCGGGATCAAGAGACCCAGTACTTC
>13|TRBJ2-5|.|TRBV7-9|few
CASSLRIQETQYF
TGTGCCAGCAGCTTGCGGATACAAGAGACCCAGTACTTC
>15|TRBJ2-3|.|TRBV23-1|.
CASSRSGPSTDTQYF
TGCGCCAGCAGTCGATCCGGACCGAGCACAGATACGCAGTATTTT
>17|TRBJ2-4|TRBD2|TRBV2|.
CASSEAGGLTGKNIQYF
TGTGCCAGCAGTGAAGCGGGAGGGCTTACTGGCAAAAACATTCAGTACTTC
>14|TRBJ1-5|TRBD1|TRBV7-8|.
CASSQGGSNQPQHF
TGTGCCAGCAGCCAGGGGGGTAGCAATCAGCCCCAGCATTTT
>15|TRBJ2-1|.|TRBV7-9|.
CASSLALVSYNEQFF
TGTGCCAGCAGCTTAGCACTCGTCTCCTACAATGAGCAGTTCTTC
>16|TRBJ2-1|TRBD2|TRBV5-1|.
CASRFTSGGFYNEQFF
TGCGCCAGCAGGTTTACTAGCGGGGGGTTCTACAATGAGCAGTTCTTC
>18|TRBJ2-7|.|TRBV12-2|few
CASRLAPSGAVGKYEQYF
TGTGCAAGTCGCTTAGCCCCGTCGGGGGCCGTAGGGAAGTACGAGCAGTACTTC
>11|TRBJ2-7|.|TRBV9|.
CASSAGGEQYF
TGTGCCAGCAGCGCCGGGGGCGAGCAGTACTTC
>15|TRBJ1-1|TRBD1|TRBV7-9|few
CASSIRQGVGTEAFF
TGTGCCAGCAGCATAAGACAGGGGGTTGGTACTGAAGCTTTCTTT
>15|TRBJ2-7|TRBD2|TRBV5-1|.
CASSLGTGLAGKQYF
TGCGCCAGCAGCTTGGGTACGGGACTAGCGGGTAAGCAGTACTTC
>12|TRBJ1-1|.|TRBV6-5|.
CASSLRGTEAFF
TGTGCCAGCAGTCTTAGGGGCACTGAAGCTTTCTTT
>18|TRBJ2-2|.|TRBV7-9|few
CASSLVQRDLSNTGELFF
TGTGCCAGCAGCTTAGTGCAGAGGGACCTCTCTAACACCGGGGAGCTGTTTTTT
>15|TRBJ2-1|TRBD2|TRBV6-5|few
CASSTPGLVGHEQFF
TGTGCCAGCAGTACACCGGGACTAGTTGGCCATGAGCAGTTCTTC
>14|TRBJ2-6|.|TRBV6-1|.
CASRQNSGANVLTF
TGTGCCAGCAGACAGAACTCTGGGGCCAACGTCCTGACTTTC
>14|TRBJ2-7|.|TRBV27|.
CASSFQGRPYEQYF
TGTGCCAGCAGTTTTCAGGGTCGTCCCTACGAGCAGTACTTC
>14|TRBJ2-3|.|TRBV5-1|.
CASAGGGNTDTQYF
TGCGCCAGCGCGGGTGGAGGGAACACAGATACGCAGTATTTT
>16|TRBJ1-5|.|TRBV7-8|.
CASSLGTAPNDQPQHF
TGTGCCAGCAGCTTAGGGACAGCCCCGAACGATCAGCCCCAGCATTTT
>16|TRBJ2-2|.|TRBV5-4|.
CASSFAEVTNTGELFF
TGTGCCAGCAGCTTTGCTGAGGTTACGAACACCGGGGAGCTGTTTTTT
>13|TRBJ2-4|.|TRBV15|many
CATHHRDSDIQYF
TGTGCCACCCACCACCGGGATTCGGACATTCAGTACTTC
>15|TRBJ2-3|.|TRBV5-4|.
CASSRLDHSTDTQYF
TGTGCCAGCAGCCGACTAGACCATAGCACAGATACGCAGTATTTT
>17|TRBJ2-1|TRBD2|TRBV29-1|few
CSVGGLAGGSSYNEQFF
TGCAGCGTTGGTGGCCTAGCGGGAGGGAGCTCCTACAATGAGCAGTTCTTC
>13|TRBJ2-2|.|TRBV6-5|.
CASSREFPGELFF
TGTGCCAGCAGTCGAGAATTTCCCGGGGAGCTGTTTTTT
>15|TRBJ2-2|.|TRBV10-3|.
CAIKTGQLNTGELFF
TGTGCCATAAAGACAGGACAGTTGAACACCGGGGAGCTGTTTTTT
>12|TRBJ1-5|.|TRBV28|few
CASSSPSPPQHF
TGTGCCAGCAGTTCCCCAAGTCCCCCCCAGCATTTT
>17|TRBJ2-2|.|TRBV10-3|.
CAISANLGRANTGELFF
TGTGCCATCAGTGCCAATTTAGGGCGGGCGAACACCGGGGAGCTGTTTTTT
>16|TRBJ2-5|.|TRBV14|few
CASSQFGLADQETQYF
TGTGCCAGCAGCCAATTCGGTTTGGCCGACCAAGAGACCCAGTACTTC
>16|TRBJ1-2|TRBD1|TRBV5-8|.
CASSSWWTGTHYGYTF
TGTGCCAGCAGCTCTTGGTGGACAGGGACCCACTATGGCTACACCTTC
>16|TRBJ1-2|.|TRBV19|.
CASSIAPGIKYYGYTF
TGTGCCAGTAGTATAGCCCCGGGTATCAAGTACTATGGCTACACCTTC
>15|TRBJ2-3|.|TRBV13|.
CASSFLWPGTDTQYF
TGTGCCAGCAGCTTTCTGTGGCCAGGCACAGATACGCAGTATTTT
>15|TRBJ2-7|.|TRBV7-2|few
CASSLGWGSSYEQYF
TGTGCCAGCAGCTTGGGGTGGGGTAGCTCCTACGAGCAGTACTTC
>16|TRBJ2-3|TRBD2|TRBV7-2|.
CASSLRSSGSTDTQYF
TGTGCCAGCAGCCTTAGATCTAGCGGAAGCACAGATACGCAGTATTTT
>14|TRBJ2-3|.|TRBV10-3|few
CAIGPGDSTDTQYF
TGTGCCATCGGCCCTGGGGATAGCACAGATACGCAGTATTTT
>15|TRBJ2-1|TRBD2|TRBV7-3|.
CASSLGLALYNEQFF
TGTGCCAGCAGCTTAGGACTAGCGCTGTACAATGAGCAGTTCTTC
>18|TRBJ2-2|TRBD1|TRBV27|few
CASSLGQGARWNTGELFF
TGTGCCAGCAGTTTAGGCCAGGGGGCGCGTTGGAACACCGGGGAGCTGTTTTTT
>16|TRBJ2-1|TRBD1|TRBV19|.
CASSRLTGGTYNEQFF
TGTGCCAGTAGTAGGCTGACAGGGGGGACCTACAATGAGCAGTTCTTC
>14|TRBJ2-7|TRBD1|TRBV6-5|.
CASSRDRGSYEQYF
TGTGCCAGCAGTCGGGACAGGGGATCCTACGAGCAGTACTTC
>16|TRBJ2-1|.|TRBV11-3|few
CASSPGEGEGNNEQFF
TGTGCCAGCAGCCCCGGTGAGGGGGAGGGTAACAATGAGCAGTTCTTC
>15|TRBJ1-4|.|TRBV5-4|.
CASSTGGTTNEKLFF
TGTGCCAGCAGCACCGGGGGTACAACTAATGAAAAACTGTTTTTT
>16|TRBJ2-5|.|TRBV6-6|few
CASSSAGGQYQETQYF
TGTGCCAGCAGTTCTGCTGGTGGGCAGTACCAAGAGACCCAGTACTTC
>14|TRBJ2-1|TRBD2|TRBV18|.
CASSPAGGKNEQFF
TGTGCCAGCTCACCGGCGGGAGGGAAGAATGAGCAGTTCTTC
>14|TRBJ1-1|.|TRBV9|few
CASSVVSSSTEAFF
TGTGCCAGCAGCGTAGTTTCATCGAGCACTGAAGCTTTCTTT
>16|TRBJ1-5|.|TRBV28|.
CASTAGGAGGDQPQHF
TGTGCCAGCACCGCTGGCGGGGCTGGCGGGGATCAGCCCCAGCATTTT
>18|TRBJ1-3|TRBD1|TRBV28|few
CASSLWRTGANSGNTIYF
TGTGCCAGCAGTTTATGGAGGACAGGGGCAAACTCTGGAAACACCATATATTTT
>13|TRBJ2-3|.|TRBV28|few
CASSPRKGDTQYF
TGTGCCAGCAGTCCACGCAAGGGGGATACGCAGTATTTT
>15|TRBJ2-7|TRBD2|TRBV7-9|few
CASSPSGASGSFKYF
TGTGCCAGCAGCCCCTCGGGGGCTAGCGGGAGCTTTAAGTACTTC
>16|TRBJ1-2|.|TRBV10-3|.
CAISESGQRKGYGYTF
TGTGCCATCAGTGAGTCGGGACAACGAAAAGGGTATGGCTACACCTTC
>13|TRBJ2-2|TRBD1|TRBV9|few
CASGRQGAGELFF
TGTGCCAGCGGAAGACAGGGCGCCGGGGAGCTGTTTTTT
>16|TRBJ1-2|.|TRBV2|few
CASSEAGRTARHGYTF
TGTGCCAGCAGTGAAGCGGGACGGACAGCCCGACATGGCTACACCTTC
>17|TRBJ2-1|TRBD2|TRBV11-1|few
CASSPPWTSGRGNEQFF
TGTGCCAGCAGCCCCCCGTGGACTAGCGGGAGGGGCAATGAGCAGTTCTTC